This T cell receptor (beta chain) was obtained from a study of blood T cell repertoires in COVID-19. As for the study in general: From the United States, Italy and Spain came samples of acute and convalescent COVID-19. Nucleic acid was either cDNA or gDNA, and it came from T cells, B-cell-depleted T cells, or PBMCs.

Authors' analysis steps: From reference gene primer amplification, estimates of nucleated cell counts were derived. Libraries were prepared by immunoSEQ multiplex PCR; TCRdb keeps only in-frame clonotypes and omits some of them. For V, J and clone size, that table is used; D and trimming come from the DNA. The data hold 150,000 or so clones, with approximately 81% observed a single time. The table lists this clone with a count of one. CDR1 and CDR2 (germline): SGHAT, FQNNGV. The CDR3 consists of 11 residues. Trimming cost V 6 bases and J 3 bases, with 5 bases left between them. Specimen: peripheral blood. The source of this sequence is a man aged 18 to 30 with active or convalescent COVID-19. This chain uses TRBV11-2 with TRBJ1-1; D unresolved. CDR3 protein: CASSQYTEAFF. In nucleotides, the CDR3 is TGTGCCAGCAGTCAGTACACTGAAGCTTTCTTT.